The 6 T cell receptor beta chains reported below all come from one sample, sequenced in a study of blood T cell repertoires in COVID-19. Produced via immunoSEQ multiplex PCR; TCRdb's table is partial and in-frame only. This table has 95,000 to 110,000 clones, over 60% appearing once. Specimen: peripheral blood. These receptors all come from a man between 65 and 85 years old with acute or convalescent COVID-19.

The CDR3 reads CASSLAGQTTGELFF. CDR3 nucleotides: TGCGCCAGCAGCTTGGCCGGACAGACCACCGGGGAGCTGTTTTTT. The chain uses TRBV5-1 and TRBJ2-2, with a tentative D call TRBD1 (6 bases). The germline V gene has CDR1 SGHRS and CDR2 YFSETQ. The V gene lost 0 bases and the J gene lost 4 bases, with 10 bases spanning the gap. This CDR3 spans 15 amino acids.

This clone occurred once. The chain combines TRBV12-3 or TRBV12-4 with TRBJ1-5; no reliable D call. The CDR3 is made up of 13 amino acids. V shed 6 bases and J shed 7 bases, with 13 bases lying between them. In DNA, the CDR3 is TGTGCCAGCAGCGGGTATGGAGGGCAGCCCCAGCATTTT. Translation gives CASSGYGGQPQHF.

This clone has only a few counts. The chain couples TRBV6-2 or TRBV6-3 to TRBJ1-1; 9 bases match TRBD1. J lost 5 bases, V lost 4 bases, and 17 bases had no gene match. Germline-derived CDR1 and CDR2 are MNHEY and SVGEGT. The CDR3 runs to 18 residues. The CDR3 DNA reads as TGTGCCAGCAGTTTCCCCCTAGGAGACAGGGGGTTAGAAACTGAAGCTTTCTTT. Its protein product is CASSFPLGDRGLETEAFF.

The chain combines TRBV14 with TRBJ2-2, with no clear D. Per the germline V gene, CDR1 is SGHDN and CDR2 is FVKESK. The CDR3 loop spans 14 amino acids. Deletions cut 4 bases from V and 0 bases from J, with 6 bases between. Here the CDR3 DNA reads TGTGCCAGCAGCCCTGCAGCGAACACCGGGGAGCTGTTTTTT. It translates to CASSPAANTGELFF.

This clone was picked up a small number of times. This chain joins TRBV6-2 or TRBV6-3 and TRBJ2-7; weak D call: TRBD1 (6 bases). The CDR3 is 14 amino acids. Trimming took off 6 bases at V and 5 bases at J, with 17 bases between the two ends. The germline V gene has CDR1 MNHEY and CDR2 SVGEGT. CDR3 coding DNA: TGTGCCAGCAGCTATTCAACAGGGCGGGACGAGCAGTACTTC. Amino acids: CASSYSTGRDEQYF.

This chain uses TRBV6-5 with TRBJ1-1; no clear D gene. Trimming left V 0 bases short and J 5 bases short, with 16 bases between. The CDR3 has 16 residues. Germline CDR1 is MNHEY and CDR2 is SVGAGI. The CDR3 nucleotides read TGTGCCAGCAGTTACTCGGTGAGGGCCCGAGGGACTGAAGCTTTCTTT. It specifies CASSYSVRARGTEAFF.